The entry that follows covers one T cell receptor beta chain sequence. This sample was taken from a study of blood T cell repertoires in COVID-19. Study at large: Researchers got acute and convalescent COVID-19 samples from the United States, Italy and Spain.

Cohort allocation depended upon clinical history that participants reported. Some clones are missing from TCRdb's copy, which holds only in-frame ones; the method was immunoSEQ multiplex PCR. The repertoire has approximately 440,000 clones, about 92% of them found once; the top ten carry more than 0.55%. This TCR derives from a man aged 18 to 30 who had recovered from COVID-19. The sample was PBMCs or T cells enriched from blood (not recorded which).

CDR3 region: CAISEVGARDTEAFF. The CDR3 DNA is TGTGCCATCAGTGAGGTTGGGGCCCGGGACACTGAAGCTTTCTTT. The chain links TRBV10-3 to TRBJ1-1; D possibly corresponds to TRBD1 (5 bases). CDR1 and CDR2 (germline): ENHRY, SYGVKD. CDR3 length: 15 residues. V lost 2 bases to trimming and J lost 3 bases, with 13 bases between them.